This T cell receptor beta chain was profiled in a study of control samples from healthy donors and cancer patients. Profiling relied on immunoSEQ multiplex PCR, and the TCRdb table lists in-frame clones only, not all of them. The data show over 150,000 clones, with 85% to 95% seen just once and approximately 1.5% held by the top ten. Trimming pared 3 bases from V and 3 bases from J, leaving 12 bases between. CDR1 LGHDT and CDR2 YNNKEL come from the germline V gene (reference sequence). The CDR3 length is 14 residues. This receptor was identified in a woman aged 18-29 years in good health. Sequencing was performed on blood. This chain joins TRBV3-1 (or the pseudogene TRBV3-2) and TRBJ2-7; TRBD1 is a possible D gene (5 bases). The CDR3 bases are TGTGCCAGCAGCCATTCCAGGGTCGACTACGAGCAGTACTTC. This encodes CASSHSRVDYEQYF.